This T cell receptor (beta chain) was found in a study of T cell repertoires in cytomegalovirus infection. Overall study context: Public TCR beta signatures indicated both CMV infection and matching HLA type.

V was trimmed by 5 bases and J by 1 base, leaving 12 bases between them. The length of the CDR3 is 15 residues. CDR1 is LGHNT, CDR2 FRNRAP, per germline. Each CDR3 protein is one row after TCRdb ran MiXCR on the reads. The sample has roughly 990,000 distinct CDR3 sequences; around 29% are singletons. Comment on this clonotype: Its target is not known.

This clonotype was sampled from a human donor in good health (CMV status not recorded). Some clones in this sample may be carry-over from other donors' samples. The gene calls are TRBV12-5 and TRBJ1-5; unclear D gene. Specimen: cultured CD8+ T cells from PBMCs, collected from culture after CMV antigen stimulation. The CDR3 DNA reads TGTGCTAGTGGTAGACGGCCCGGGAGCAATCAGCCCCAGCATTTT. Protein sequence: CASGRRPGSNQPQHF.